Below, 29 T cell receptor beta chains from the same sample are listed, as sequenced in a study of graft-versus-host responses after intestinal transplantation. Lymphocytes from graft epithelium and lamina propria were isolated. The repertoire was sequenced with immunoSEQ multiplex PCR; TCRdb's copy has only in-frame clones and lacks some. This table holds about 37,000 clones, about nine tenths found once. The sample in question was ileum tissue, obtained more than 200 days after intestinal transplant. All receptors come from a human patient who received an intestinal transplant, so some T cells may come from the graft donor.

The rearrangement uses TRBV18 and TRBJ1-3; 10 bases line up with TRBD1. Germline V gene lookup returns CDR1 KGHSH and CDR2 LQKENI. The CDR3 contains 15 residues. Trimming cost V 3 bases and J 2 bases; bases outside gene matches: 1. CDR3 bases: TGTGCCAGCTCACCGACAGGGGGCCCTGGAAACACCATATATTTT. This translates into CASSPTGGPGNTIYF. Full variable domain (remainder filled in from reference TRBV18 and TRBJ1-3): NAGVMQNPRHLVRRRGQEARLRCSPMKGHSHVYWYRQLPEEGLKFMVYLQKENIIDESGMPKERFSAEFPKEGPSILRIQQVVRGDSAAYFCASSPTGGPGNTIYFGEGSWLTVV.

This rearrangement joins TRBV7-8 to TRBJ2-1; 13 nucleotides align to TRBD2. Germline assignment: CDR1 SGHVS and CDR2 FQNEAQ. This CDR3 has 18 amino acids. Germline trimming cut 2 bases from V and 6 bases from J; bases unmatched to any gene: 10. CDR3 nucleotides: TGTGCCAGCAGCTTATTTTGGACTAGCGGGAGTCTTCTCAATGAGCAGTTCTTC. Its translation is CASSLFWTSGSLLNEQFF.

The chain recombines TRBV27 with TRBJ2-3; D gene unclear. There are 12 residues in the CDR3. Germline CDR1 and CDR2: MNHEY and SMNVEV (reference sequence). V was trimmed by 3 bases and J by 6 bases, leaving 7 bases between them. The CDR3 sequence: CASSFGGDTQYF. The CDR3 region has the DNA TGTGCCAGCAGTTTCGGCGGCGATACGCAGTATTTT.

This clone was found once. The chain links TRBV4-1 to TRBJ2-7; 8 nucleotides match TRBD2. With 6 bases clipped from V and 4 bases from J, the junction kept 11 bases outside the gene matches. This CDR3 is built from 15 residues. In germline, CDR1 is MGHRA, CDR2 YSYEKL. CDR3 sequence (DNA): TGCGCCAGCAGTCGTCCGGGACTAGGGGAATACGAGCAGTACTTC. It encodes CASSRPGLGEYEQYF.

V is TRBV10-3 and J is TRBJ2-5, with D perhaps matching TRBD1 (6 bases). The germline V gene has CDR1 ENHRY and CDR2 SYGVKD. V dropped 2 bases and J dropped 3 bases, with 10 bases sitting between them. The CDR3 is made up of 14 amino acids. The CDR3 sequence: CAISESGGEETQYF. The CDR3 coding sequence is TGTGCCATCAGTGAGAGTGGGGGCGAAGAGACCCAGTACTTC.

The chain has TRBV15 and TRBJ2-6; possible D gene TRBD1, 5 bases. This CDR3 has 17 amino acids. V was shortened by 0 bases and J by 0 bases, with 9 bases between the two germline ends. The germline CDR1 and CDR2 sequences are LNHNV and YYDKDF (reference sequence). The CDR3 here is CATSREVGLSGANVLTF. CDR3 bases: TGTGCCACCAGCAGAGAGGTGGGGCTCTCTGGGGCCAACGTCCTGACTTTC. Drawing the rest from reference TRBV15 and TRBJ2-6, the complete variable domain is DAMVIQNPRYQVTQFGKPVTLSCSQTLNHNVMYWYQQKSSQAPKLLFHYYDKDFNNEADTPDNFQSRRPNTSFCFLDIRSPGLGDTAMYLCATSREVGLSGANVLTFGAGSRLTVL.

Points on this clone: Within the sample, other DNA sequences also encode this same CDR3. The chain couples TRBV11-3 to TRBJ2-1; no clear D. This CDR3 spans 13 amino acids. Germline assignment: CDR1 SGHNT and CDR2 YENEEA. Trimming removed 1 base at V and 3 bases at J, with 4 bases between. The CDR3 loop reads CASSLGSYNEQFF. The CDR3 region has the DNA TGTGCCAGCAGCTTAGGCAGCTACAATGAGCAGTTCTTC. The full variable domain, rest sourced from reference TRBV11-3 and TRBJ2-1, is EAGVVQSPRYKIIEKKQPVAFWCNPISGHNTLYWYLQNLGQGPELLIRYENEEAVDDSQLPKDRFSAERLKGVDSTLKIQPAELGDSAVYLCASSLGSYNEQFFGPGTRLTVL.

As DNA, the CDR3 is TGCGCCAGCAGCCCGGGTGCCGGGGAGCTGTTTTTT. It is translated as CASSPGAGELFF. The chain uses TRBV4-1 and TRBJ2-2; D not resolved. The CDR3 is 12 amino acids. The V end was cut by 4 bases, the J end by 6 bases, with 6 bases between. CDR1 and CDR2 from the germline V gene are MGHRA and YSYEKL.

Of note for this clone: This same CDR3 is encoded by further DNA sequences in the sample. The chain combines TRBV2 with TRBJ1-4; 7 bases line up with TRBD1. The length of the CDR3 is 14 residues. Germline V gene sequence: CDR1 SNHLY, CDR2 FYNNEI. The ends lost 4 bases at V and 7 bases at J; junction bases unmatched: 6. The CDR3 loop is CASSGEGAREKLFF. In nucleotides, the CDR3 is TGTGCCAGCAGTGGAGAGGGGGCGCGTGAAAAACTGTTTTTT.

This clone has just one count. CDR3: CASSQDQGSGYEQYF. In DNA, the CDR3 is TGTGCCAGCAGCCAAGATCAGGGGTCGGGTTACGAGCAGTACTTC. This chain joins TRBV4-2 and TRBJ2-7; D is possibly TRBD1 (6 bases). The CDR3 is 15 residues long. Trimming shortened V by 0 bases and J by 4 bases, and 13 bases separated the two germline ends. CDR1 and CDR2 (germline): LGHNA, YNFKEQ.

DNA for the CDR3: TGTGCCATCAGACCGCCGGACGGATGGGGCTTGAACACTGAAGCTTTCTTT. The encoded protein is CAIRPPDGWGLNTEAFF. This chain joins TRBV10-3 and TRBJ1-1; weak D call: TRBD1 (5 bases). The V gene lost 6 bases and the J gene lost 0 bases, with 20 bases spanning the gap. The V gene's germline CDR1 is ENHRY and CDR2 SYGVKD. This CDR3 has 17 amino acids.

The chain is built from TRBV7-9 and TRBJ2-3; TRBD2 aligns across 10 bases. In germline, CDR1 is SEHNR, CDR2 FQNEAQ (reference sequence). The CDR3 consists of 15 residues. V lost 5 bases, J lost 1 base, and 3 bases stayed unmatched. The CDR3 reads CASSATSGGTDTQYF. The DNA for the CDR3 is TGTGCCAGCAGCGCAACTAGCGGGGGCACAGATACGCAGTATTTT.

The chain is built from TRBV4-1 and TRBJ1-4; no reliable D call. V gave up 8 bases and J gave up 7 bases, with 14 bases separating them. The V gene's germline CDR1 is MGHRA and CDR2 YSYEKL. The CDR3 covers 13 residues. The CDR3 here is CASGRVPFEKLFF. The CDR3 nucleotides read TGCGCCAGCGGGAGGGTTCCTTTTGAAAAACTGTTTTTT.

This clone was detected once. This chain joins TRBV5-1 and TRBJ2-2; a possible D gene is TRBD1 (5 bases). Germline values: CDR1 SGHRS, CDR2 YFSETQ. The V and J ends lost 0 bases and 0 bases respectively, with 9 bases between them. This CDR3 comprises 16 residues. The CDR3 region has the DNA TGCGCCAGCAGCTTGGGACGACAGACGAACACCGGGGAGCTGTTTTTT. It translates to CASSLGRQTNTGELFF.

The chain recombines TRBV11-2 with TRBJ2-7, with 9 bases identical to TRBD2. Germline CDR1 reads SGHAT; CDR2 reads FQNNGV. The CDR3 spans 15 residues. J was trimmed by 0 bases and V by 5 bases; bases with no gene match: 5. The CDR3 nucleotides are TGTGCCAGCAGCCTTAGCGGGAGCCCCTCCTACGAGCAGTACTTC. Amino acid sequence: CASSLSGSPSYEQYF.

The chain links TRBV2 to TRBJ1-2; 8 positions match TRBD1. This CDR3 region has 15 residues. Looked up from germline, CDR1 is SNHLY and CDR2 is FYNNEI. The V and J ends lost 5 bases and 8 bases, in that order; junction bases with no gene match: 13. CDR3 loop: CASSYNQGASQGYTF. CDR3 DNA: TGTGCCAGCAGTTACAACCAGGGGGCCTCACAGGGCTACACCTTC.

V gene TRBV10-3 combines with J gene TRBJ2-3; 8 bases are shared with TRBD2. J lost 2 bases, V lost 8 bases, and 15 bases had no gene match. This CDR3 is 17 amino acids long. Germline V gene lookup returns CDR1 ENHRY and CDR2 SYGVKD. The CDR3 nucleotides are TGTGCCATCGCCTCTGGTAAACTAGCGGAGTCCACAGATACGCAGTATTTT. It yields the protein CAIASGKLAESTDTQYF.

The chain has TRBV28 and TRBJ2-2; D could derive from TRBD1 or TRBD2 (5 bases each). This CDR3 spans 14 amino acids. V was shortened by 7 bases and J by 5 bases, with 14 bases between the two germline ends. Germline values: CDR1 MDHEN, CDR2 SYDVKM. For the CDR3, the DNA is TGTGCCAGCAACGGGGCGCTTGGGACCGGGGAGCTGTTTTTT. Its protein product is CASNGALGTGELFF.

The chain joins TRBV6-1 to TRBJ2-7, with 10 bases that match TRBD1. Germline CDR1 and CDR2: MNHNS and SASEGT. The CDR3 extends over 15 amino acids. Germline trimming cut 6 bases from V and 5 bases from J; bases unmatched to any gene: 10. CDR3 in DNA: TGTGCCAGCAGCCCCATGGGACAGGGGAAAAACGAGCAGTACTTC. Residues: CASSPMGQGKNEQYF.

The V and J genes are TRBV27 and TRBJ2-1; a weak D match, TRBD2 (6 bases). The V and J ends lost 2 bases and 7 bases respectively, with 12 bases between them. The CDR3 has 14 residues. The germline V gene encodes CDR1 MNHEY and CDR2 SMNVEV (reference sequence). In DNA form, the CDR3 reads TGTGCCAGCAGTTTAGGGGCAGGGAGGAATGAGCAGTTCTTC. Its protein product is CASSLGAGRNEQFF.

In its sample, this clone was seen a few times. This rearrangement joins TRBV7-6 to TRBJ2-2; D possibly corresponds to TRBD1 (5 bases). Germline V lookup: CDR1 SGHVS, CDR2 FNYEAQ. This CDR3 has 13 amino acids. V shed 1 base and J shed 7 bases, with 7 bases lying between them. DNA of the CDR3: TGTGCCAGCAGCTTAGTAGGGGACGGGGAGCTGTTTTTT. Amino acids: CASSLVGDGELFF.

The rearrangement links TRBV28 to TRBJ2-7; D possibly corresponds to TRBD1 (6 bases). The germline V gene encodes CDR1 MDHEN and CDR2 SYDVKM. The CDR3 sequence is 14 residues long. Deletions cut 5 bases from V and 4 bases from J, with 15 bases between. Here the CDR3 reads CASSAPGQIYEQYF. The CDR3 DNA is TGTGCCAGCAGTGCTCCCGGACAGATTTACGAGCAGTACTTC.

The V and J genes are TRBV27 and TRBJ1-3; D gene unclear. Per germline, CDR1 MNHEY and CDR2 SMNVEV (reference sequence). V shed 3 bases and J shed 3 bases, with 6 bases lying between them. The CDR3 has 13 residues. The CDR3 nucleotides are TGTGCCAGCAGTTTGGCAGGTGGAAACACCATATATTTT. This translates into CASSLAGGNTIYF.

The J gene is TRBJ1-5, the V gene TRBV28, with a possible D match to TRBD1 (5 bases). CDR3 size: 15 residues. The germline CDR1 and CDR2 sequences are MDHEN and SYDVKM. Deletions cut 8 bases from V and 9 bases from J, with 23 bases between. DNA for the CDR3: TGTGCCAGCGTTGAAGTCCTTGGGGGTGGCTGGCCCCAGCATTTT. This sequence encodes CASVEVLGGGWPQHF.

The chain joins TRBV5-4 to TRBJ1-3; no firm D call. The germline V gene encodes CDR1 SGHNT and CDR2 YYREEE (reference sequence). This CDR3 region has 15 residues. Trimming took off 4 bases at V and 0 bases at J, with 11 bases between the two ends. The CDR3 here is CASSLDGSSGNTIYF. DNA for the CDR3: TGTGCCAGCAGCCTGGACGGAAGCTCTGGAAACACCATATATTTT.

J is TRBJ1-2 and V is TRBV28; possibly TRBD1 for D (6 bases). V lost 6 bases to trimming and J lost 3 bases, with 11 bases between them. The CDR3 has 13 residues. CDR1 and CDR2 from the germline V gene are MDHEN and SYDVKM. In DNA form, the CDR3 reads TGTGCCAGCAGGAGACAGGCTTACTATGGCTACACCTTC. Translation gives CASRRQAYYGYTF.

This sequence joins TRBV2 and TRBJ2-5, with TRBD1 matching 10 bases. The germline V gene encodes CDR1 SNHLY and CDR2 FYNNEI. The length of the CDR3 is 16 residues. V was clipped by 0 bases and J by 5 bases; unmatched bases: 6. The CDR3 DNA reads TGTGCCAGCAGTGAAGCGCAAGGGACAGGGGTCGAGACCCAGTACTTC. Protein sequence: CASSEAQGTGVETQYF.

The J gene is TRBJ2-1, the V gene TRBV5-1; 7 bases map to TRBD1. Per germline, CDR1 SGHRS and CDR2 YFSETQ. V trimming: 4 bases; J trimming: 7 bases; junction bases outside the gene matches: 11. The CDR3 covers 15 residues. The CDR3 DNA reads as TGCGCCAGCAGCCTAGACAGGGTCGATAGGAATGAGCAGTTCTTC. Protein sequence: CASSLDRVDRNEQFF. The full variable domain, with the rest looked up from reference TRBV5-1 and TRBJ2-1, is KAGVTQTPRYLIKTRGQQVTLSCSPISGHRSVSWYQQTPGQGLQFLFEYFSETQRNKGNFPGRFSGRQFSNSRSEMNVSTLELGDSALYLCASSLDRVDRNEQFFGPGTRLTVL.

The rearrangement uses TRBV11-2 and TRBJ2-5; D gene unclear. Germline-derived CDR1 and CDR2 are SGHAT and FQNNGV. Trimming removed 1 base at V and 0 bases at J, with 9 bases between. The CDR3 loop spans 15 amino acids. CDR3 loop: CASSLGRAYQETQYF. As DNA, the CDR3 is TGTGCCAGCAGCTTAGGTCGGGCTTACCAAGAGACCCAGTACTTC.